The 20 T cell receptor beta chains below were found in one sample sequenced in a study of T cell changes during pregnancy in multiple sclerosis (dated by TCRdb to between 2018 and 2021). The library was made by the immunoSEQ multiplex PCR assay. What TCRdb holds here is the immuneACCESS table cut down to in-frame rearrangements. Part of the clones is not present; checked against another copy, under half of the missing clones reflect an unresolved V gene, and the others are unexplained. Present in this sample are around 57,000 clones, 70% to 90% of which were seen just once. The top ten clones comprise 0.89% of the sample. Sample: peripheral blood, taken in the first trimester of pregnancy. Source of these receptors: a female donor in good health, enrolled as a control in a pregnancy study.

The CDR3, as DNA: TGCGCCAGCAGCCAAGCTGGGGGGTTCGGATACACCTTC. It specifies CASSQAGGFGYTF. V is TRBV4-3 and J is TRBJ1-2, with D maybe TRBD1 (5 bases). CDR3 size: 13 residues. Trimming took off 1 base at V and 11 bases at J, with 14 bases between the two ends. Germline CDR1 is LGHNA and CDR2 is YSLEER.

In the case of this clone: Other DNA variants within this sample encode the same CDR3. The chain combines TRBV5-4 with TRBJ2-7, with D perhaps matching TRBD1 (6 bases). The ends were cut back, 5 bases at V and 3 bases at J, with 12 bases in the middle. CDR1 and CDR2 from the germline V gene are SGHNT and YYREEE (reference sequence). CDR3 length equals 13 residues. The DNA for the CDR3 is TGTGCCAGCAGTTCCGGGACAAGCTACGAGCAGTACTTC. It encodes CASSSGTSYEQYF.

This chain links TRBV7-2 with TRBJ2-7; TRBD2 matches at 10 bases. The CDR3 extends over 15 amino acids. The germline gives CDR1 SGHTA, CDR2 FQGNSA. V lost 4 bases to trimming and J lost 11 bases; unmatched junction nucleotides: 14. In nucleotides, the CDR3 is TGTGCCAGCAGCTGGACTAGCGGAATCAGTTCTACGAAGTACTTC. It codes for CASSWTSGISSTKYF.

The chain joins TRBV4-1 to TRBJ2-7; tentative D call: TRBD1 (6 bases). Germline V CDR1 and CDR2: MGHRA, YSYEKL. The CDR3 is 16 amino acids. Trimming took off 4 bases at V and 0 bases at J, with 16 bases between the two ends. Here the CDR3 DNA reads TGCGCCAGCAGCCCCCAACGTGTGGGGGCCTCCTACGAGCAGTACTTC. Residues: CASSPQRVGASYEQYF.

The chain uses TRBV4-1 and TRBJ2-1; 9 positions agree with TRBD1. This CDR3 is 16 amino acids long. Unmatched junction bases numbered 7, after V lost 0 bases and J lost 7 bases. Germline V gene sequence: CDR1 MGHRA, CDR2 YSYEKL. CDR3 region: CASSQEPGQGRNEQFF. CDR3 nucleotides: TGCGCCAGCAGCCAAGAGCCTGGACAGGGGCGAAATGAGCAGTTCTTC.

This clone was seen only once. The rearrangement joins TRBV11-2 to TRBJ1-4; tentative D call: TRBD1 (6 bases). The CDR3 has 17 residues. Looked up from germline, CDR1 is SGHAT and CDR2 is FQNNGV. V was cut by 6 bases and J by 2 bases, with 19 bases left in between. In DNA form, the CDR3 reads TGTGCCAGCAGGAACCCCCTACAGGGCTCCACTAATGAAAAACTGTTTTTT. This encodes CASRNPLQGSTNEKLFF.

This clone appeared a single time. The rearrangement links TRBV7-2 to TRBJ1-6; D remains unclear. Per the germline V gene, CDR1 is SGHTA and CDR2 is FQGNSA. The CDR3 covers 12 residues. Trimming shortened V by 4 bases and J by 9 bases, and 7 bases separated the two germline ends. CDR3 bases: TGTGCCAGCAGCTCGCAGGCTTCACCCCTCCACTTT. As protein: CASSSQASPLHF.

The genes are TRBV9 and TRBJ2-7, with 10 bases identical to TRBD1. Germline trimming cut 2 bases from V and 4 bases from J; bases unmatched to any gene: 6. Germline CDR1 SGDLS, CDR2 YYNGEE. The CDR3 runs to 15 residues. The CDR3 DNA sequence: TGTGCCAGCAGCGTGGGACAGGGGATGGGATACGAGCAGTACTTC. This gives the protein CASSVGQGMGYEQYF.

This clone was counted a few times. J is TRBJ1-1 and V is TRBV19; D possibly corresponds to TRBD1 (5 bases). The length of the CDR3 is 12 residues. Trimming stripped 6 bases from V and 6 bases from J, with 11 bases between. Germline CDR1 LNHDA, CDR2 SQIVND (reference sequence). In DNA form, the CDR3 reads TGTGCCAGTAGCTCCAGGGTTGCTGAAGCTTTCTTT. Residues: CASSSRVAEAFF.

The genes are TRBV29-1 and TRBJ1-2, with D tentatively TRBD1 (5 bases). Per the germline V gene, CDR1 is SQVTM and CDR2 is ANQGSEA. V gave up 4 bases and J gave up 2 bases, with 11 bases separating them. This CDR3 is built from 13 residues. DNA for the CDR3: TGCAGCGTTGCATCAGGGTTAAACTATGGCTACACCTTC. Its translation: CSVASGLNYGYTF.

J is TRBJ1-1 and V is TRBV30, with TRBD1 matching 8 bases. Trimming removed 4 bases from V and 5 bases from J; junction bases left unmatched: 15. This CDR3 comprises 16 residues. CDR1 is GTSNPN, CDR2 SVGIG, per germline (reference sequence). CDR3 loop: CAWILDRTGFETEAFF. DNA of the CDR3: TGTGCCTGGATTCTCGACCGGACAGGGTTTGAGACTGAAGCTTTCTTT. The full variable domain, its missing parts supplied by reference TRBV30 and TRBJ1-1, is SQTIHQWPATLVQPVGSPLSLECTVEGTSNPNLYWYRQAAGRGLQLLFYSVGIGQISSEVPQNLSASRPQDRQFILSSKKLLLSDSGFYLCAWILDRTGFETEAFFGQGTRLTVV.

The V call is TRBV7-2, the J call TRBJ1-3, with 9 nucleotides matching TRBD1. The CDR3 length is 16 residues. Trimming took 5 bases from V and 2 from J; bases not matched to a gene: 7. Germline assignment: CDR1 SGHTA and CDR2 FQGNSA. The CDR3 is CASSTRTGATGNTIYF. The CDR3 bases are TGTGCCAGCAGCACCCGGACAGGGGCTACTGGAAACACCATATATTTT.

This sequence joins TRBV6-5 and TRBJ2-7; 10 bases align to TRBD1. V was clipped by 6 bases and J by 5 bases; unmatched bases: 7. Germline CDR1 and CDR2: MNHEY and SVGAGI. The CDR3 has 14 amino acids. CDR3 in amino acids: CASRRDRGFNEQYF. DNA of the CDR3: TGTGCCAGCAGACGGGACAGGGGTTTCAACGAGCAGTACTTC.

The chain uses TRBV27 and TRBJ2-7; 7 nucleotides line up with TRBD2. This CDR3 contains 16 residues. V gave up 6 bases and J gave up 7 bases; unmatched junction bases: 18. Germline V gene sequence: CDR1 MNHEY, CDR2 SMNVEV (reference sequence). CDR3 bases: TGTGCCAGCAGCGGTGGCGTCGGACTAGTTAACCGGGAGCAGTACTTC. Translation: CASSGGVGLVNREQYF.

V usage is TRBV7-2 and J usage is TRBJ1-1; TRBD1 is a possible D gene (5 bases). This CDR3 has 13 amino acids. Germline V gene lookup returns CDR1 SGHTA and CDR2 FQGNSA. Trimming removed 1 base from V and 4 bases from J, with 7 bases in between. The DNA of the CDR3 is TGTGCCAGCAGCTTAGGGGGCAGCACTGAAGCTTTCTTT. This translates into CASSLGGSTEAFF. Filled out from reference TRBV7-2 and TRBJ1-1, the complete variable domain reads GAGVSQSPSNKVTEKGKDVELRCDPISGHTALYWYRQSLGQGLEFLIYFQGNSAPDKSGLPSDRFSAERTGGSVSTLTIQRTQQEDSAVYLCASSLGGSTEAFFGQGTRLTVV.

V and J are TRBV7-8 and TRBJ2-1; 8 bases map to TRBD1. J lost 5 bases, V lost 5 bases, and 5 bases had no gene match. The CDR3 totals 14 residues. The germline gives CDR1 SGHVS, CDR2 FQNEAQ. CDR3 coding DNA: TGTGCCAGCAGCCCGGGACAGGCTAACAATGAGCAGTTCTTC. This encodes CASSPGQANNEQFF.

V usage is TRBV9 and J usage is TRBJ1-1, with 9 bases fitting TRBD1. CDR1 is SGDLS and CDR2 is YYNGEE in the germline V gene. Losses at the gene ends were 4 bases for V and 4 bases for J; bases not matched to a gene: 5. The CDR3 length is 14 residues. CDR3 sequence reads: CASSRGQGSTEAFF. The CDR3 DNA follows: TGTGCCAGCAGCAGGGGACAGGGAAGCACTGAAGCTTTCTTT.

This clone was counted once. CDR3 sequence (DNA): TGTGCCAGCAGTACGGAATTTAGCGGGGGGACCCAGTACTTC. This codes for CASSTEFSGGTQYF. V gene TRBV7-6 combines with J gene TRBJ2-5, with 9 nucleotides matching TRBD2. Germline CDR1 is SGHVS and CDR2 is FNYEAQ. CDR3 length equals 14 residues. V shed 6 bases and J 7 bases; nucleotides not matched to a gene: 9.

CDR3 amino acids: CASSLAMSAAAGYTF. The CDR3 coding sequence is TGTGCCAGCAGCTTGGCAATGTCGGCAGCGGCTGGCTACACCTTC. The chain links TRBV5-6 to TRBJ1-2; D not resolved. This CDR3 is 15 amino acids long. Trimming stripped 0 bases from V and 7 bases from J, with 16 bases between. Germline V gene data show CDR1 as SGHDT and CDR2 as YYEEEE.

The chain combines TRBV7-2 with TRBJ1-2; D remains ambiguous. The V gene lost 5 bases and the J gene lost 1 base, with 11 bases spanning the gap. This CDR3 has 14 amino acids. CDR1 and CDR2 from the germline V gene are SGHTA and FQGNSA. The CDR3 sequence: CASSPAGGNYGYTF. The CDR3 DNA is TGTGCCAGCAGCCCCGCTGGCGGTAACTATGGCTACACCTTC.